The 2 T cell receptor beta chains listed next were all sequenced from one sample in a study of Ad26.COV2.S vaccination and SARS-CoV-2 variants. Assay: immunoSEQ multiplex PCR; the TCRdb copy retains only in-frame clones and omits some. The data contain about 350,000 clones, around 89% of them singletons. Treatment of the sample: 15 to 20 received Ad26.COV2.S at low or high dose, single or two shots; a few received placebo; per-sample allocation not given. The samples date from day 63 after the first vaccine or placebo injection. The starting material was peripheral blood, obtained in a trial of Ad26.COV2.S vaccine versus placebo. These receptor sequences come from a person aged 18-60 years who received the Ad26.COV2.S COVID-19 vaccine or a placebo.

The CDR3 DNA sequence: TGTGCCAGTAGTATAAGCCGGGGCACCCCAGATACGCAGTATTTT. Its protein product is CASSISRGTPDTQYF. The chain is built from TRBV19 and TRBJ2-3; D may correspond to TRBD1 or TRBD2 (5 bases each). Germline V gene sequence: CDR1 LNHDA, CDR2 SQIVND (reference sequence). This CDR3 comprises 15 residues. V shed 2 bases and J shed 4 bases, with 13 bases lying between them.

This clone was counted once. CDR3 sequence (DNA): TGTGCCAGCAGTCGTACTTATGATCAACGTAGGGGCTTTTTGGGCGAGCAGTACTTC. Translation gives CASSRTYDQRRGFLGEQYF. The chain employs TRBV27 and TRBJ2-7; D perhaps matches TRBD1 (5 bases). Trimming took 5 bases from V and 6 from J, leaving 32 bases between them. CDR3 length equals 19 residues. Germline lookup yields CDR1 MNHEY and CDR2 SMNVEV (reference sequence).